This T cell receptor (beta chain) is drawn from a study of blood T cells in healthy people across ages. As for the study in general: For every two T cells, template switching captured about one barcoded beta molecule. Overall study findings and caveats: The diversity estimates, figures obtained from one million T cells, were considered underestimates.

CDR3 length: 15 residues. With 4 bases removed from V and 1 base from J, the gap between germline ends came to 16 bases. CDR1 SQVTM and CDR2 ANQGSEA come from the germline V gene. The use of a sample-barcoded 5' primer and a J-beta primer mix characterized a second PCR of about 7 to 12 cycles. TCRdb itself ran the 5' RACE reads through MiXCR, one entry per CDR3 protein. The repertoire consists of about 680,000 distinct CDR3 sequences, with around 45% occurring once and the leading ten covering about 32%. This clonotype was counted between two and nine times. Its target is unknown. The sequencing input was blood. This sequence originates from a woman aged 55 to 70 in good health. The chain uses TRBV29-1 and TRBJ1-1; D is possibly TRBD1 (6 bases). CDR3 in DNA: TGCAGCGTTGTGGGGGTGGGGGCTTCGAACACTGAAGCTTTCTTT. Translation: CSVVGVGASNTEAFF.